This T cell receptor beta chain was retrieved from a study of OX40 agonist ivuxolimab in advanced cancers. Findings and limits, study-wide: Some of the lowest clonal expansion was seen in partial responders at 0.1-3.0 mg/kg. Among T cells, CD8+ cells averaged more expanded clones than CD4+ cells. The investigators did not determine what antigen specificity the expanded peripheral T cells had.

Some clones are missing from TCRdb's copy, which holds only in-frame ones; the method was immunoSEQ multiplex PCR. The sample holds tens of thousands of clones; roughly 88% are singletons and the top ten take 12%. V gave up 6 bases and J gave up 2 bases; unmatched junction bases: 3. Germline lookup yields CDR1 SNHLY and CDR2 FYNNEI. The CDR3 extends over 14 amino acids. A word on this clone: What it binds is unknown.

This chain joins TRBV2 and TRBJ2-3, with 9 bases fitting TRBD1. The sequence was obtained from an adult with an advanced solid tumor such as melanoma, head and neck, liver or kidney cancer. The sequencing here drew on CD4+ or CD8+ T cells sorted from blood, taken in a trial of the OX40 agonist ivuxolimab. The DNA for the CDR3 is TGTGCCAGCAGCGGACAGGGGTTCACAGATACGCAGTATTTT. Amino acid sequence: CASSGQGFTDTQYF. Drawing the rest from reference TRBV2 and TRBJ2-3, the complete variable domain is EPEVTQTPSHQVTQMGQEVILRCVPISNHLYFYWYRQILGQKVEFLVSFYNNEISEKSEIFDDQFSVERPDGSNFTLKIRSTKLEDSAMYFCASSGQGFTDTQYFGPGTRLTVL.